Shown below are 20 T cell receptor beta chains from a single sample sequenced in a study of T-cell reconstitution after alpha-beta-depleted transplantation in children (dated by TCRdb to 2016 to 2017). In the paper's terms, the treatment or condition label means: allogeneic hematopoietic cell transplantation with graft depleted of TCRalphabeta T cells and CD19 B cells. Libraries were prepared through PCR. This sample was sequenced with an Illumina HiSeq 2500. TCR libraries were prepared with molecular barcoding, using unique molecular identifiers to normalize TCRbeta repertoire quantification. Starting from the raw public reads, TCRdb applied fastp trimming at Q25, assembled clones with MiXCR and retained in-frame beta chains. All rows with the same CDR3 protein become a single entry with the most common DNA and genes. In this sample the table shows 780,000 or so distinct CDR3 sequences, approximately 15% of which occur a single time. The ten largest account for just under 5% of the sample.

Sequences were derived from PBMCs, mostly from graft donor cells, sampled 360 days after TCRalphabeta/CD19-depleted stem cell transplant. The receptors here all came from a male patient younger than 18 who had a stem cell transplant for acute lymphoblastic leukemia, so the T cells may come from the graft donor.

This clonotype was seen ten or more times. This chain connects TRBV13 to TRBJ2-1; D uncertain. The CDR3 consists of 17 residues. The ends were cut back, 3 bases at V and 0 bases at J, with 15 bases in the middle. Germline CDR1 PRHDT, CDR2 FYEKMQ (reference sequence). The CDR3 bases are TGTGCCAGCAGCTTCCTTGGGGTCGGGCCCTCCTACAATGAGCAGTTCTTC. Its protein is CASSFLGVGPSYNEQFF.

This clonotype occurred many times. This chain joins TRBV12-3 or TRBV12-4 and TRBJ2-1, with 11 bases aligning to TRBD2. The CDR3 contains 15 residues. With 4 bases clipped from V and 4 bases from J, the junction kept 3 bases outside the gene matches. The CDR3 DNA reads as TGTGCCAGCAGTTCACGACTAGCGGGATACAATGAGCAGTTCTTC. Its translation: CASSSRLAGYNEQFF.

The chain has TRBV5-1 and TRBJ1-4; 7 bases are shared with TRBD1. CDR1 and CDR2 (germline): SGHRS, YFSETQ. After removal of 4 bases from V and 8 bases from J, the junction contained 8 bases not matched to a gene. The CDR3 loop spans 14 amino acids. CDR3 sequence: CASSGGRGGEKLFF. CDR3 bases: TGCGCCAGCAGCGGGGGCAGGGGGGGCGAAAAACTGTTTTTT.

This clonotype was counted at least ten times. The chain couples TRBV15 to TRBJ2-1; perhaps D is TRBD1 or TRBD2 (6 bases each). V lost 4 bases and J lost 14, with 15 bases in between. The germline CDR1 and CDR2 sequences are LNHNV and YYDKDF (reference sequence). The CDR3 is 12 amino acids. CDR3: CATSTQRGVEFF. The CDR3 DNA reads as TGTGCCACCAGCACCCAAAGGGGGGTAGAGTTCTTC.

This clonotype appeared a few times. V and J are TRBV21-1 and TRBJ2-3; TRBD1, the D gene given by the table, was not confirmed from the DNA. TRBV21-1 corresponds to a pseudogene. This CDR3 has 17 residues. CDR3 amino acids: CASVGRGRPESTDTQYF. As DNA, the CDR3 is TGTGCCAGCGTTGGCAGGGGGCGCCCCGAAAGCACAGATACGCAGTATTTT.

This clonotype occurred many times. The DNA for the CDR3 is TGCAGTGCTAGAGAACATCAACTAGCGGGAGAAAACGAGCAGTACTTC. Translating it yields CSAREHQLAGENEQYF. This sequence joins TRBV20-1 and TRBJ2-7, with TRBD2 identical over 11 bases. CDR1 is DFQATT, CDR2 SNEGSKA, per germline (reference sequence). V shed 0 bases and J 5 bases; nucleotides not matched to a gene: 9. This CDR3 has 16 amino acids.

This clonotype has at least ten counts. The gene calls are TRBV12-3 or TRBV12-4 and TRBJ2-7; 7 nucleotides align to TRBD1. The V gene end was trimmed by 2 bases and the J gene end by 4 bases; junction bases not matched to a gene: 5. The CDR3 consists of 14 residues. CDR3 sequence (DNA): TGTGCCAGCAGTTTAACAGGGGTCCGGTACGAGCAGTACTTC. This translates into CASSLTGVRYEQYF.

This clonotype was seen a handful of times. The chain carries TRBV7-2 and TRBJ2-7; 9 nucleotides align to TRBD2. Germline loops: CDR1 SGHTA, CDR2 FQGNSA. This CDR3 is built from 17 residues. With 2 bases clipped from V and 5 bases from J, the junction kept 13 bases outside the gene matches. CDR3 in amino acids: CASSLPGEAGGPDEQYF. CDR3 in DNA: TGTGCCAGCAGCTTACCTGGCGAGGCGGGAGGGCCGGACGAGCAGTACTTC.

The chain has TRBV21-1 and TRBJ1-3; the D segment call TRBD1 is taken from the table without a DNA check. TRBV21-1 is recorded as a pseudogene. The CDR3 is 17 residues long. This CDR3 reads CASSKALGAPSGNTIYF. The CDR3 bases are TGTGCCAGCAGCAAAGCGCTAGGGGCTCCCTCTGGAAACACCATATATTTT.

This clonotype was recorded a few times. The chain links TRBV5-1 to TRBJ2-7; D is possibly TRBD1 (6 bases). The CDR3 contains 15 residues. Germline-derived CDR1 and CDR2 are SGHRS and YFSETQ. The V end was cut by 0 bases, the J end by 6 bases, with 16 bases between. The CDR3 loop is CASSLVWQGIREQYF. The CDR3 coding sequence is TGCGCCAGCAGCTTGGTATGGCAGGGGATCCGCGAGCAGTACTTC.

This clonotype was found a few times. The gene calls are TRBV29-1 and TRBJ2-1; TRBD2 agrees at 9 bases. Germline loops: CDR1 SQVTM, CDR2 ANQGSEA. The V gene end was trimmed by 4 bases and the J gene end by 16 bases; junction bases not matched to a gene: 8. The CDR3 has 11 residues. CDR3: CSVVRSGSPFF. The DNA of the CDR3 is TGCAGCGTTGTCCGTAGCGGGAGCCCCTTCTTC.

This clonotype was counted between two and nine times. J is TRBJ1-3 and V is TRBV14; D unclear. Trimming shortened V by 2 bases and J by 0 bases, and 8 bases separated the two germline ends. The CDR3 sequence is 15 residues long. Germline V gene data show CDR1 as SGHDN and CDR2 as FVKESK. The CDR3: CASSQSWISGNTIYF. The CDR3 DNA reads as TGTGCCAGCAGCCAATCTTGGATCTCTGGAAACACCATATATTTT.

The table lists this clonotype with many counts. Germline is not matched at one junction end, which may reflect a read error. The chain employs TRBV5-1 and TRBJ2-1; 8 bases are shared with TRBD2. Looked up from germline, CDR1 is SGHRS and CDR2 is YFSETQ. This CDR3 has 13 amino acids. The CDR3 spells CASSLGTSNEQFF. The CDR3 DNA sequence: TGCGCCAGCAGTTTGGGGACTAGCAATGAGCAGTTCTTC. Full variable domain (rest looked up from reference TRBV5-1 and TRBJ2-1): KAGVTQTPRYLIKTRGQQVTLSCSPISGHRSVSWYQQTPGQGLQFLFEYFSETQRNKGNFPGRFSGRQFSNSRSEMNVSTLELGDSALYLCASSLGTSNEQFFGPGTRLTVL.

The gene calls are TRBV5-1 and TRBJ2-1; D ambiguous. Looked up from germline, CDR1 is SGHRS and CDR2 is YFSETQ. The CDR3 sequence is 12 residues long. V lost 1 base to trimming and J lost 10 bases, with 9 bases between them. The CDR3 protein is CASSLMFWEQFF. CDR3 DNA: TGCGCCAGCAGCTTGATGTTTTGGGAGCAGTTCTTC.

The chain employs TRBV20-1 and TRBJ1-4; 7 bases are shared with TRBD1. This CDR3 region has 15 residues. Germline V CDR1 and CDR2: DFQATT, SNEGSKA (reference sequence). Trimming took 0 bases from V and 4 from J; bases not matched to a gene: 5. The CDR3 nucleotides are TGCAGTGCTAGAGATCGGACAGGTCGTAATGAAAAACTGTTTTTT. It is translated as CSARDRTGRNEKLFF.

This clonotype was recorded at least ten times. The gene calls are TRBV5-1 and TRBJ2-1, with TRBD2 matching 7 bases. Germline values: CDR1 SGHRS, CDR2 YFSETQ. J lost 3 bases, V lost 2 bases, and 5 bases had no gene match. This CDR3 is built from 15 residues. The CDR3 DNA reads as TGCGCCAGCAGCTTAGGAGCGGGGAACTACAATGAGCAGTTCTTC. This translates into CASSLGAGNYNEQFF.

V gene TRBV18 combines with J gene TRBJ1-5, with D uncertain. The germline V gene has CDR1 KGHSH and CDR2 LQKENI. Trimming removed 0 bases at V and 2 bases at J, with 11 bases between. The CDR3 has 16 amino acids. The CDR3 nucleotides read TGTGCCAGCTCACCACCGGGCAACATTGGCAATCAGCCCCAGCATTTT. Its protein is CASSPPGNIGNQPQHF.

This clonotype has a count of ten or more. The chain joins TRBV29-1 to TRBJ1-1; D call uncertain. Germline V gene data show CDR1 as SQVTM and CDR2 as ANQGSEA. The length of the CDR3 is 13 residues. V was shortened by 3 bases and J by 1 base, with 9 bases between the two germline ends. As DNA, the CDR3 is TGCAGCGTTGAGGGCACCTCGAACACTGAAGCTTTCTTT. This sequence encodes CSVEGTSNTEAFF. The whole variable domain, remainder taken from reference TRBV29-1 and TRBJ1-1, is SAVISQKPSRDICQRGTSLTIQCQVDSQVTMMFWYRQQPGQSLTLIATANQGSEATYESGFVIDKFPISRPNLTFSTLTVSNMSPEDSSIYLCSVEGTSNTEAFFGQGTRLTVV.

This rearrangement joins TRBV29-1 to TRBJ1-3; possibly TRBD1 for D (5 bases). Deletions cut 3 bases from V and 0 bases from J, with 15 bases between. CDR3 length: 16 residues. The V gene's germline CDR1 is SQVTM and CDR2 ANQGSEA. CDR3 bases: TGCAGCGTTGAGGGGCACAGTCCCTACTCTGGAAACACCATATATTTT. Its translation is CSVEGHSPYSGNTIYF. Full variable domain (remainder filled in from reference TRBV29-1 and TRBJ1-3): SAVISQKPSRDICQRGTSLTIQCQVDSQVTMMFWYRQQPGQSLTLIATANQGSEATYESGFVIDKFPISRPNLTFSTLTVSNMSPEDSSIYLCSVEGHSPYSGNTIYFGEGSWLTVV.

This clonotype has only a few counts. The V call is TRBV19, the J call TRBJ2-1; the D is unclear. This CDR3 comprises 11 residues. V lost 8 bases and J lost 10, with 12 bases in between. The V gene's germline CDR1 is LNHDA and CDR2 SQIVND (reference sequence). The DNA for the CDR3 is TGTGCCAGTGGCCTAGGGATAGAGCAGTTCTTC. Translating gives CASGLGIEQFF.